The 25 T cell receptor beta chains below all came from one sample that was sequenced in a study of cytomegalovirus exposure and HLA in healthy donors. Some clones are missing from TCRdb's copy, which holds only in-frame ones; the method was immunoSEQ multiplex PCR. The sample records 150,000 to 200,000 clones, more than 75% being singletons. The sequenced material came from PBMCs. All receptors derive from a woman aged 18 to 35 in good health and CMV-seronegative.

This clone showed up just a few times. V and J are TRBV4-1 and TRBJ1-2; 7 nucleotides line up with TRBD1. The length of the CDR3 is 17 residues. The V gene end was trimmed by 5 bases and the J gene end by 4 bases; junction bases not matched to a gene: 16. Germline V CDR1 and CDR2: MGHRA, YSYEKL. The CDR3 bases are TGCGCCAGCAGCTTGGCGGATAGGTACAGGGACAGCTATGGCTACACCTTC. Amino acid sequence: CASSLADRYRDSYGYTF.

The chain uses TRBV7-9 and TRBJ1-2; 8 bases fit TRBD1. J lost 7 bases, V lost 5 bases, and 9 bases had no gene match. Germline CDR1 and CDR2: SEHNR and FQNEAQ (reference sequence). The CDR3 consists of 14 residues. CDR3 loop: CASSSGQGYSGYTF. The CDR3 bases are TGTGCCAGCAGCAGCGGACAGGGATATTCTGGCTACACCTTC.

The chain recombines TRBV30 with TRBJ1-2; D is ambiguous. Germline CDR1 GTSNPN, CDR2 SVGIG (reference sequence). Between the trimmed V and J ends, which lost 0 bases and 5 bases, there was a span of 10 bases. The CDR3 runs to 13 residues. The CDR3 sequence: CAWSVTSAYGYTF. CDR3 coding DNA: TGTGCCTGGAGTGTAACTTCTGCGTATGGCTACACCTTC.

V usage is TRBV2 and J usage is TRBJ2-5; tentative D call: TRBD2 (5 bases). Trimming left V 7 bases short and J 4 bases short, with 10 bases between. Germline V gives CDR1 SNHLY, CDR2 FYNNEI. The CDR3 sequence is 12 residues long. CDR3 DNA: TGTGCCAGCACAGGAAGCGGAGAGACCCAGTACTTC. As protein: CASTGSGETQYF.

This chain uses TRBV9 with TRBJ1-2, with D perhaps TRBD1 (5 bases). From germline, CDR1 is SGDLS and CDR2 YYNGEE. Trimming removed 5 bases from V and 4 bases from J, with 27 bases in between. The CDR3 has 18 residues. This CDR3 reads CASSGAMMARVQGYGYTF. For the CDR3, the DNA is TGTGCCAGCAGTGGGGCTATGATGGCCAGGGTGCAGGGCTATGGCTACACCTTC.

CDR3 sequence reads: CASSPGGGGRGYTF. As DNA, the CDR3 is TGTGCCAGCAGCCCTGGCGGAGGCGGGCGTGGCTACACCTTC. V is TRBV5-4 and J is TRBJ1-2; D unresolved. Germline-derived CDR1 and CDR2 are SGHNT and YYREEE (reference sequence). The V end was cut by 4 bases, the J end by 7 bases, with 17 bases between. This CDR3 comprises 14 residues.

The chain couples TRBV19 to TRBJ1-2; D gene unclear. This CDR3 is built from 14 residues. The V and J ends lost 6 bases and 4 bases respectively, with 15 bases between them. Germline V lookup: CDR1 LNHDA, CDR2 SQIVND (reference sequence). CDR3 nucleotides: TGTGCCAGTAGGAAAGACGGGATCTTCTATGGCTACACCTTC. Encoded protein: CASRKDGIFYGYTF. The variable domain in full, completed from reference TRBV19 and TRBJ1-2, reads DGGITQSPKYLFRKEGQNVTLSCEQNLNHDAMYWYRQDPGQGLRLIYYSQIVNDFQKGDIAEGYSVSREKKESFPLTVTSAQKNPTAFYLCASRKDGIFYGYTFGSGTRLTVV.

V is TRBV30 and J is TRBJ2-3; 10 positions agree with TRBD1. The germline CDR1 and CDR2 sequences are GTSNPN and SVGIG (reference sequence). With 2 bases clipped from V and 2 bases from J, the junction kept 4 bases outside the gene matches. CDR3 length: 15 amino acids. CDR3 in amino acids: CAWSRDRGYTDTQYF. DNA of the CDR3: TGTGCCTGGAGTAGGGACAGGGGATACACAGATACGCAGTATTTT.

CDR3 coding DNA: TGTGCCAGCCAGAACGCTGGAAACACCATATATTTT. Translated: CASQNAGNTIYF. The J gene is TRBJ1-3, the V gene TRBV7-9; D remains ambiguous. The germline V and J ends were trimmed by 8 bases and 2 bases, with 7 bases remaining between them. Germline CDR1 SEHNR, CDR2 FQNEAQ (reference sequence). This CDR3 contains 12 residues.

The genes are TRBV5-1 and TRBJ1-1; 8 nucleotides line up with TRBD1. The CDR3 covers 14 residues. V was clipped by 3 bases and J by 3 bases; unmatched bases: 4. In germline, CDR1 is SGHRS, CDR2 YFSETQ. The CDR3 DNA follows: TGCGCCAGCAGCTGGACAGGGCTGGACACTGAAGCTTTCTTT. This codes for CASSWTGLDTEAFF.

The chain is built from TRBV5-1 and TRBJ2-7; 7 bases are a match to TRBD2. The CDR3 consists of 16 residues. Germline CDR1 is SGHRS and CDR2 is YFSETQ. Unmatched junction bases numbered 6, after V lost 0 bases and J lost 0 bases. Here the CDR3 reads CASSLEGGTSSYEQYF. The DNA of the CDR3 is TGCGCCAGCAGCTTGGAGGGAGGGACGAGCTCCTACGAGCAGTACTTC.

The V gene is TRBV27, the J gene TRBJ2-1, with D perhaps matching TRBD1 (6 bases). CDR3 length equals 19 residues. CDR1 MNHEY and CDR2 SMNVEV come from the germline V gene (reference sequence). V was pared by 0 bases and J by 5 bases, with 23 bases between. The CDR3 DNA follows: TGTGCCAGCAGTTTATCTGGGGGTGGGAACAGGGTCTTTGACAATGAGCAGTTCTTC. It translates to CASSLSGGGNRVFDNEQFF.

CDR3 nucleotide sequence: TGTGCCAGCAGCGGACTAGCCTCCTACGAGCAGTACTTC. Translated, it gives CASSGLASYEQYF. The chain employs TRBV5-4 and TRBJ2-7; 8 nucleotides line up with TRBD2. Germline V gene lookup returns CDR1 SGHNT and CDR2 YYREEE (reference sequence). This CDR3 is 13 amino acids long. V lost 4 bases to trimming and J lost 0 bases; unmatched junction nucleotides: 0.

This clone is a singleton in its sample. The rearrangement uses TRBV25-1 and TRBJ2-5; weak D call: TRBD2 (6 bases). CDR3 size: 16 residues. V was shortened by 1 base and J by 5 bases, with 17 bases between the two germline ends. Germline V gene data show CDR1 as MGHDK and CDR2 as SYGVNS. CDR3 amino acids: CASSEFLFRGFETQYF. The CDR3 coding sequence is TGTGCCAGCAGTGAATTTCTGTTTCGGGGGTTCGAGACCCAGTACTTC. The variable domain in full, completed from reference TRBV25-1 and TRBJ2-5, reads EADIYQTPRYLVIGTGKKITLECSQTMGHDKMYWYQQDPGMELHLIHYSYGVNSTEKGDLSSESTVSRIRTEHFPLTLESARPSHTSQYLCASSEFLFRGFETQYFGPGTRLLVL.

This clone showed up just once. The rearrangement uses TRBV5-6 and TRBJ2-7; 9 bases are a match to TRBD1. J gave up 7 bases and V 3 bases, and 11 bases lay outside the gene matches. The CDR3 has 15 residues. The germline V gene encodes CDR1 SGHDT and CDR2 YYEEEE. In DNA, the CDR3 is TGTGCCAGCAGCTCGACAGGGGGGAGTTTAGGTGAGCAGTACTTC. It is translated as CASSSTGGSLGEQYF.

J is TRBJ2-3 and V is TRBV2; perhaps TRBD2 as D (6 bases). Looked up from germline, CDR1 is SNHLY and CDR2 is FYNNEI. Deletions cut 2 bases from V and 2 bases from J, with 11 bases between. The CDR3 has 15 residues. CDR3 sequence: CASSERSGDTDTQYF. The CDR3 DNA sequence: TGTGCCAGCAGTGAACGGTCGGGGGACACAGATACGCAGTATTTT.

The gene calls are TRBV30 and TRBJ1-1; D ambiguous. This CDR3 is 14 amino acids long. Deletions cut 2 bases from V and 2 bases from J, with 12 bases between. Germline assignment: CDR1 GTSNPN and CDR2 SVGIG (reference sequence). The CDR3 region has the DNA TGTGCCTGGAGTTTGACCGGAGCCAACACTGAAGCTTTCTTT. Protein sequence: CAWSLTGANTEAFF.

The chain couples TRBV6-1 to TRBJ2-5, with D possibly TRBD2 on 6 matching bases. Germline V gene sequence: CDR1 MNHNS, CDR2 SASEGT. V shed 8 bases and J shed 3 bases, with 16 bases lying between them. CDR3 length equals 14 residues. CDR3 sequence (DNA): TGTGCCAGCTGTGGAGGCGGGGCGGAAGAGACCCAGTACTTC. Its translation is CASCGGGAEETQYF.

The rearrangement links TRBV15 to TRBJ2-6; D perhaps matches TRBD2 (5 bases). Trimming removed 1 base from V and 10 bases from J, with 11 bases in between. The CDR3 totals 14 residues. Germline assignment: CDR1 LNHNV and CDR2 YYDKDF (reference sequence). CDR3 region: CATSRGGDLNVLTF. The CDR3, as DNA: TGTGCCACCAGCAGAGGGGGAGACCTAAACGTCCTGACTTTC.

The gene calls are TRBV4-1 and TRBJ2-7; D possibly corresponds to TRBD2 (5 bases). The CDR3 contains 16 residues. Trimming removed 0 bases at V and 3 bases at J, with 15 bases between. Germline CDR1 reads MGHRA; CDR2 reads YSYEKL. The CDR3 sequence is CASSQEDRGNFYEQYF. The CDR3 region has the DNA TGCGCCAGCAGCCAAGAGGATCGGGGAAACTTCTACGAGCAGTACTTC.

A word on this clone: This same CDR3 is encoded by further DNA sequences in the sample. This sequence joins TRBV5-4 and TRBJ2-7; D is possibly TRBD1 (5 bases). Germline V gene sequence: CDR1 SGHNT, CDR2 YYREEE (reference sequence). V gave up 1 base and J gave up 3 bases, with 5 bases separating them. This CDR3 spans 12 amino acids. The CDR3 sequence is CASSLQGYEQYF. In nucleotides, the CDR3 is TGTGCCAGCAGCTTGCAGGGCTACGAGCAGTACTTC.

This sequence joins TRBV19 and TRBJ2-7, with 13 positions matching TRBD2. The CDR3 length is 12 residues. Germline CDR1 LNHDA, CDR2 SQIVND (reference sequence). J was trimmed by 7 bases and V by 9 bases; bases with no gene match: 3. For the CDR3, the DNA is TGTGCCAGGGGGACTAGCGGGATTGAGCAGTACTTC. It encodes CARGTSGIEQYF.

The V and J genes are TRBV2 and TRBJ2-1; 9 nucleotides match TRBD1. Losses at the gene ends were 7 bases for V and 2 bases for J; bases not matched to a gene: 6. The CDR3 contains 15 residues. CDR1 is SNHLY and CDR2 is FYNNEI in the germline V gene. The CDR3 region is CASMSDRGAYNEQFF. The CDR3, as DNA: TGTGCCAGCATGTCGGACAGGGGAGCCTACAATGAGCAGTTCTTC.

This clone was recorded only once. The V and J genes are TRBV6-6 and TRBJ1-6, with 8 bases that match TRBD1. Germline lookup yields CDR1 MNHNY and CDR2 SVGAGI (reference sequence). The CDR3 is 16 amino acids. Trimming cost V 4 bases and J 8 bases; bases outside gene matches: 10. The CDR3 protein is CASSSDATGGDSPLHF. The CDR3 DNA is TGTGCCAGCAGTTCCGATGCAACAGGGGGTGATTCACCCCTCCACTTT.

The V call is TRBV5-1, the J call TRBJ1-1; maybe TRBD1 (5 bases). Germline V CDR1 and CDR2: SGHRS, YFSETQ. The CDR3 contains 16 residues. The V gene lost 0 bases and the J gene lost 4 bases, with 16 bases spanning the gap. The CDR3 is CASSLETLQGGTEAFF. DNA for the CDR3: TGCGCCAGCAGCTTGGAGACTCTTCAGGGAGGCACTGAAGCTTTCTTT.